The 30 T cell receptor beta chains below all came from one sample that was sequenced in a study of response to subunit inactivated influenza vaccine. MiXCR, applied by TCRdb to the RT-PCR reads, yields one record per CDR3 protein. The sample records about 620,000 distinct CDR3 sequences, around 11% being singletons. The sequencing here drew on PBMCs from blood, taken on the day of vaccination. These receptors were taken from a man aged 45-65 years who received an inactivated influenza vaccine.

V and J are TRBV4-3 and TRBJ2-3; the match to TRBD2 covers 9 bases. In germline, CDR1 is LGHNA, CDR2 YSLEER. There are 18 residues in the CDR3. V lost 0 bases to trimming and J lost 0 bases; unmatched junction nucleotides: 7. This CDR3 reads CASSQEGASGVSTDTQYF. The CDR3 DNA reads as TGCGCCAGCAGCCAAGAGGGGGCTAGCGGGGTCAGCACAGATACGCAGTATTTT.

V is TRBV12-3 or TRBV12-4 and J is TRBJ2-5, with a possible D match to TRBD2 (5 bases). The CDR3 runs to 15 residues. The V and J ends lost 0 bases and 5 bases respectively, with 13 bases between them. The CDR3, as DNA: TGTGCCAGCAGTTTAGCGGAGACTATCCTGGAGACCCAGTACTTC. Translated: CASSLAETILETQYF.

The sample holds a few counts of this clonotype. The rearrangement links TRBV27 to TRBJ2-5, with 12 bases lining up with TRBD2. The CDR3 is 15 amino acids. Germline loops: CDR1 MNHEY, CDR2 SMNVEV (reference sequence). Losses at the gene ends were 6 bases for V and 2 bases for J; bases not matched to a gene: 4. The CDR3 region is CASSGLAGIQETQYF. Written as DNA, the CDR3 is TGTGCCAGCAGCGGACTAGCGGGGATTCAAGAGACCCAGTACTTC.

This clonotype was picked up many times. V gene TRBV6-2 or TRBV6-3 combines with J gene TRBJ1-6; D unclear. V lost 8 bases and J 8 bases, leaving 10 bases between the germline ends. There are 12 residues in the CDR3. Germline V gene data show CDR1 as MNHEY and CDR2 as SVGEGT. The CDR3 protein is CASGTTYSPLHF. In DNA, the CDR3 is TGTGCCAGCGGAACCACGTATTCACCCCTCCACTTT.

This clonotype appeared a few times. V usage is TRBV12-3 or TRBV12-4 and J usage is TRBJ1-2; 11 nucleotides agree with TRBD1. V trimming: 7 bases; J trimming: 7 bases; junction bases outside the gene matches: 8. The CDR3 spans 14 residues. CDR3 in amino acids: CASIKAGTGGGYTF. The DNA of the CDR3 is TGTGCCAGCATAAAAGCCGGGACAGGGGGTGGCTACACCTTC.

This clonotype was counted many times. The chain joins TRBV29-1 to TRBJ2-3, with unresolved D. Trimming removed 4 bases from V and 2 bases from J, with 7 bases in between. There are 12 residues in the CDR3. Germline V gene sequence: CDR1 SQVTM, CDR2 ANQGSEA. CDR3 nucleotides: TGCAGCGTTGGGGCCAACACAGATACGCAGTATTTT. Translated: CSVGANTDTQYF.

There are many counts of this clonotype. J is TRBJ1-5 and V is TRBV20-1; D not certain. The germline gives CDR1 DFQATT, CDR2 SNEGSKA (reference sequence). Trimming shortened V by 0 bases and J by 1 base, and 10 bases separated the two germline ends. The CDR3 runs to 15 residues. The CDR3 bases are TGCAGTGCTAGAGATGGCGGGCAGAGCAATCAGCCCCAGCATTTT. It encodes CSARDGGQSNQPQHF.

The rearrangement joins TRBV6-2 or TRBV6-3 to TRBJ2-7; 7 bases line up with TRBD1. Germline loops: CDR1 MNHEY, CDR2 SVGEGT. The CDR3 has 16 residues. The trim removed 2 bases at V and 3 bases at J, leaving 10 bases unmatched. The CDR3 here is CASSYMVPGQNYEQYF. The CDR3 region has the DNA TGTGCCAGCAGTTACATGGTCCCGGGACAGAACTACGAGCAGTACTTC.

This clonotype was observed a handful of times. The chain links TRBV20-1 to TRBJ2-7; D not certain. V was trimmed by 0 bases and J by 3 bases, leaving 12 bases between them. This CDR3 is built from 14 residues. From germline, CDR1 is DFQATT and CDR2 SNEGSKA (reference sequence). The CDR3 loop is CSARDRQSGYEQYF. The CDR3 DNA reads as TGCAGTGCTAGAGATAGGCAATCCGGCTACGAGCAGTACTTC.

This clonotype was detected many times. The chain is built from TRBV5-1 and TRBJ2-3; D is unclear. From germline, CDR1 is SGHRS and CDR2 YFSETQ. Trimming shortened V by 0 bases and J by 3 bases, and 2 bases separated the two germline ends. This CDR3 has 12 residues. The chain's CDR3 is CASSLETDTQYF. The CDR3 nucleotides are TGCGCCAGCAGCTTGGAGACAGATACGCAGTATTTT.

This chain joins TRBV28 and TRBJ1-3; D remains ambiguous. V was shortened by 5 bases and J by 5 bases, with 4 bases between the two germline ends. The CDR3 covers 11 residues. Germline V lookup: CDR1 MDHEN, CDR2 SYDVKM. The CDR3: CASSARNTIYF. CDR3 in DNA: TGTGCCAGCAGTGCCCGAAACACCATATATTTT.

This clonotype was seen repeatedly, ten times or more. The chain has TRBV20-1 and TRBJ2-5, with D unclear. This CDR3 has 15 amino acids. V lost 0 bases and J 5 bases, leaving 16 bases between the germline ends. The germline V gene encodes CDR1 DFQATT and CDR2 SNEGSKA (reference sequence). CDR3 in amino acids: CSARDLKGFGETQYF. The DNA of the CDR3 is TGCAGTGCTAGAGATCTCAAGGGCTTTGGGGAGACCCAGTACTTC.

This clonotype turned up a few times. This chain joins TRBV28 and TRBJ2-7; a possible D gene is TRBD1 (6 bases). The CDR3 covers 14 residues. V gave up 6 bases and J gave up 2 bases, with 14 bases separating them. The germline V gene encodes CDR1 MDHEN and CDR2 SYDVKM. The CDR3 sequence is CASRLRDTPYEQYF. The CDR3, as DNA: TGTGCCAGCAGATTACGGGACACACCCTACGAGCAGTACTTC.

This clonotype was detected a few times. The genes are TRBV24-1 and TRBJ2-1, with 7 bases aligning to TRBD1. The germline CDR1 and CDR2 sequences are KGHDR and SFDVKD. This CDR3 has 16 residues. Unmatched junction bases numbered 6, after V lost 3 bases and J lost 2 bases. The CDR3 loop is CATSDRGQGTYNEQFF. CDR3 in DNA: TGTGCCACCAGTGATAGGGGGCAGGGCACCTACAATGAGCAGTTCTTC.

This clonotype was counted a few times. This chain connects TRBV11-2 to TRBJ2-7; possibly TRBD2 for D (5 bases). Germline loops: CDR1 SGHAT, CDR2 FQNNGV. Trimming stripped 3 bases from V and 2 bases from J, with 26 bases between. CDR3 length: 19 residues. The CDR3 nucleotides are TGTGCCAGCAGCTTTAATACTCGGGGAGCTTCGTATCCTCCCTACGAGCAGTACTTC. Protein sequence: CASSFNTRGASYPPYEQYF.

This rearrangement joins TRBV7-2 to TRBJ1-1; D might be TRBD1 (6 bases). Trimming shortened V by 4 bases and J by 6 bases, and 15 bases separated the two germline ends. Germline V gene sequence: CDR1 SGHTA, CDR2 FQGNSA. The CDR3 totals 14 residues. CDR3 nucleotide sequence: TGTGCCAGCAGCTATATCGGGACACCCCCTGAAGCTTTCTTT. Encoded protein: CASSYIGTPPEAFF.

The gene calls are TRBV20-1 and TRBJ2-1, with D possibly being TRBD1 or TRBD2 (5 bases each). The germline gives CDR1 DFQATT, CDR2 SNEGSKA (reference sequence). This CDR3 has 14 amino acids. V shed 6 bases and J shed 2 bases, with 14 bases lying between them. This chain's CDR3 is CSAPRDPAYNEQFF. CDR3 DNA sequence: TGCAGTGCGCCCCGGGACCCCGCCTACAATGAGCAGTTCTTC.

This clonotype turned up a few times. This rearrangement joins TRBV5-1 to TRBJ2-2; D unclear. The CDR3 totals 15 residues. V dropped 2 bases and J dropped 1 base, with 9 bases sitting between them. Germline assignment: CDR1 SGHRS and CDR2 YFSETQ. CDR3 sequence: CASSLSSRNTGELFF. The CDR3 DNA is TGCGCCAGCAGCTTAAGTAGCCGGAACACCGGGGAGCTGTTTTTT.

This clonotype was seen more than once but under ten times. V and J are TRBV20-1 and TRBJ1-5; D not certain. V was clipped by 3 bases and J by 2 bases, with 14 bases between them. The germline CDR1 and CDR2 sequences are DFQATT and SNEGSKA (reference sequence). This CDR3 contains 15 residues. The CDR3 sequence: CSAREFTLGNQPQHF. The CDR3 nucleotides read TGCAGTGCTAGGGAATTTACACTGGGCAATCAGCCCCAGCATTTT.

This clonotype has a handful of counts. V usage is TRBV27 and J usage is TRBJ2-7; 10 bases are a match to TRBD2. This CDR3 has 15 amino acids. Germline V gene lookup returns CDR1 MNHEY and CDR2 SMNVEV (reference sequence). V shed 8 bases and J 3 bases; nucleotides not matched to a gene: 10. CDR3 amino acids: CASLFSASGSYEQYF. CDR3 sequence (DNA): TGTGCCAGCCTATTTTCGGCTAGCGGGAGCTACGAGCAGTACTTC.

The chain has TRBV12-3 or TRBV12-4 and TRBJ2-1; possible D gene TRBD2, 6 bases. CDR3 length equals 13 residues. V lost 6 bases and J 6 bases, leaving 12 bases between the germline ends. The CDR3 sequence: CASSYGLSNEQFF. The CDR3 coding sequence is TGTGCCAGCAGCTACGGACTATCCAATGAGCAGTTCTTC.

Regarding this clonotype: A much larger clonotype is one base distant, so this may be a read error. The chain combines TRBV5-1 with TRBJ2-5; 7 bases match TRBD1. Germline values: CDR1 SGHRS, CDR2 YFSETQ. The CDR3 runs 15 residues. The CDR3 sequence is CARSLSGTVEETQYF. The CDR3 DNA reads TGCGCCAGAAGCTTGTCCGGGACAGTGGAAGAGACCCAGTACTTC.

This clonotype was detected ten times or more. The chain couples TRBV5-5 to TRBJ2-7, with TRBD1 matching over 7 bases. The V gene's germline CDR1 is SGHKS and CDR2 YYEKEE (reference sequence). V trimming: 2 bases; J trimming: 3 bases; junction bases outside the gene matches: 5. The CDR3 runs to 14 residues. CDR3 region: CASSLSNRGYEQYF. The DNA for the CDR3 is TGTGCCAGCAGCTTAAGTAACAGGGGCTACGAGCAGTACTTC.

This clonotype was seen repeatedly, ten times or more. The chain links TRBV10-1 to TRBJ2-7, with 11 nucleotides matching TRBD2. The V gene end was trimmed by 2 bases and the J gene end by 4 bases; junction bases not matched to a gene: 1. The germline gives CDR1 WNHNN, CDR2 SYGVQD (reference sequence). This CDR3 region has 14 residues. The CDR3: CASSETSGGYEQYF. CDR3 DNA: TGCGCCAGCAGTGAGACTAGCGGGGGTTACGAGCAGTACTTC.

This clonotype was detected a few times. The gene calls are TRBV20-1 and TRBJ2-7; TRBD2 matches at 9 bases. V trimming: 8 bases; J trimming: 3 bases; junction bases outside the gene matches: 11. Germline V gene lookup returns CDR1 DFQATT and CDR2 SNEGSKA (reference sequence). CDR3 length equals 14 residues. CDR3 region: CSLFGGRALYEQYF. The CDR3 region has the DNA TGCAGTCTCTTCGGCGGGAGGGCCCTCTACGAGCAGTACTTC.

This clonotype was counted only a few times. The gene calls are TRBV28 and TRBJ2-7, with D hard to call. CDR1 is MDHEN and CDR2 is SYDVKM in the germline V gene. V lost 8 bases, J lost 5 bases, and 19 bases lay in between. The CDR3 has 14 residues. The CDR3 nucleotides read TGTGCCAGCCGAGGTATCGGGTTTGTACACGAGCAGTACTTC. Protein product: CASRGIGFVHEQYF.

The chain employs TRBV7-9 and TRBJ2-7, with TRBD1 matching over 7 bases. The CDR3 covers 15 residues. Losses at the gene ends were 5 bases for V and 6 bases for J; bases not matched to a gene: 13. From germline, CDR1 is SEHNR and CDR2 FQNEAQ (reference sequence). The CDR3 protein is CASSARDTGVGEQYF. The CDR3 DNA reads as TGTGCCAGCAGCGCGCGAGATACAGGGGTGGGCGAGCAGTACTTC.

The rearrangement uses TRBV7-9 and TRBJ2-5, with 7 bases that match TRBD2. Germline-derived CDR1 and CDR2 are SEHNR and FQNEAQ (reference sequence). CDR3 size: 16 residues. With V trimmed by 5 bases and J by 2 bases, 11 bases remained unmatched. In DNA form, the CDR3 reads TGTGCCAGCAGCCTAGGACTAGGTCACCAACAAGAGACCCAGTACTTC. The encoded protein is CASSLGLGHQQETQYF.

The sample holds many counts of this clonotype. The CDR3 bases are TGTGCCAGCAGCTTGGGGCTCCAGATGGGTACGCAGTATTTT. This sequence encodes CASSLGLQMGTQYF. The genes are TRBV5-4 and TRBJ2-3; D is uncertain. V was clipped by 0 bases and J by 8 bases, with 13 bases between them. The length of the CDR3 is 14 residues. Per germline, CDR1 SGHNT and CDR2 YYREEE (reference sequence).

Many counts were recorded for this clonotype. CDR3 sequence: CASSSPGQQYYEQYF. Written as DNA, the CDR3 is TGTGCCAGCAGTAGCCCCGGGCAGCAGTACTACGAGCAGTACTTC. The V and J genes are TRBV2 and TRBJ2-7; D is ambiguous. Germline lookup yields CDR1 SNHLY and CDR2 FYNNEI. The CDR3 totals 15 residues. Between the trimmed V and J ends, which lost 5 bases and 3 bases, there was a span of 17 bases.